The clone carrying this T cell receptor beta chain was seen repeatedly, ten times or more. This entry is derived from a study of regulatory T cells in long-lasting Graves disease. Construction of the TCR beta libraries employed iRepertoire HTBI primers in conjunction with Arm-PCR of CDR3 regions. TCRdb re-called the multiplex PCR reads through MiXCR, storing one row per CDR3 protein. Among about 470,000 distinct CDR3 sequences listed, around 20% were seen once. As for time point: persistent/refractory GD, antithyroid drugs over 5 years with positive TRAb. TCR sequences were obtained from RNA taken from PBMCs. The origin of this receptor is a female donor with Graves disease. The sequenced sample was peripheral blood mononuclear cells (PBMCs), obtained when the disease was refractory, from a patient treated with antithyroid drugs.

CDR3 sequence (DNA): TGTGCCAGCAGCTACGCGACCCCGTGGCCGCAAGAGACCCAGTACTTC. This gives the protein CASSYATPWPQETQYF. The rearrangement links TRBV27 to TRBJ2-5; D unresolved. V gave up 6 bases and J gave up 2 bases, with 19 bases separating them. From germline, CDR1 is MNHEY and CDR2 SMNVEV (reference sequence). CDR3 length: 16 residues.